Below, 20 T cell receptor beta chains from the same sample are listed, as sequenced in a study of cytomegalovirus exposure and HLA in healthy donors. Vbeta (60) and Jbeta (13) primers were used in the PCR. The assay was immunoSEQ multiplex PCR, and TCRdb's table has in-frame clones only and misses some. The table has around 200,000 clones, less than 85% seen once. The sample consisted of PBMCs. The receptors here all came from a boy aged 10-17 years in good health and CMV-seronegative.

The chain recombines TRBV11-3 with TRBJ2-7; 7 bases agree with TRBD2. Trimming took 5 bases from V and 6 from J; bases not matched to a gene: 13. Germline loops: CDR1 SGHNT, CDR2 YENEEA. The CDR3 is made up of 15 amino acids. CDR3 coding DNA: TGTGCCAGCAGCCCGGAAGGACTAGTCTCGACCGAGCAGTACTTC. As protein: CASSPEGLVSTEQYF.

This clone was counted once. Other DNA sequences in this sample translate to the same CDR3. The rearrangement uses TRBV9 and TRBJ1-5; no firm D call. This CDR3 spans 14 amino acids. V was clipped by 4 bases and J by 1 base, with 9 bases between them. CDR1 and CDR2 (germline): SGDLS, YYNGEE. As DNA, the CDR3 is TGTGCCAGCAGCCGCGGAGTGAGCAATCAGCCCCAGCATTTT. Its translation: CASSRGVSNQPQHF.

The J gene is TRBJ1-2, the V gene TRBV7-9; perhaps TRBD1 as D (6 bases). This CDR3 has 14 residues. V was cut by 4 bases and J by 3 bases, with 12 bases left in between. Germline values: CDR1 SEHNR, CDR2 FQNEAQ (reference sequence). CDR3 DNA: TGTGCCAGCAGCTGGCAGGGGAAGGACTATGGCTACACCTTC. This codes for CASSWQGKDYGYTF.

The CDR3 sequence: CASSKFPGLTDTQYF. In nucleotides, the CDR3 is TGTGCCAGCAGCAAATTCCCGGGACTCACAGATACGCAGTATTTT. V and J are TRBV21-1 and TRBJ2-3; the table names TRBD2, a call not compared with the DNA. TRBV21-1 is annotated as a pseudogene. The CDR3 runs 15 residues.

The chain has TRBV11-3 and TRBJ2-2, with 7 nucleotides matching TRBD1. The ends lost 5 bases at V and 1 base at J; junction bases unmatched: 4. There are 15 residues in the CDR3. CDR1 is SGHNT, CDR2 YENEEA, per germline. CDR3 sequence (DNA): TGTGCCAGCAGCGCACGACAGGGGAACACCGGGGAGCTGTTTTTT. Protein product: CASSARQGNTGELFF.

The V and J genes are TRBV6-1 and TRBJ1-1; 8 positions match TRBD1. Looked up from germline, CDR1 is MNHNS and CDR2 is SASEGT. V lost 4 bases, J lost 4 bases, and 8 bases stayed unmatched. The CDR3 is 15 amino acids. The CDR3 loop reads CASSVDRGRGTEAFF. Here the CDR3 DNA reads TGTGCCAGCAGTGTTGACAGGGGCCGCGGCACTGAAGCTTTCTTT.

The rearrangement uses TRBV4-1 and TRBJ1-1; TRBD1 agrees at 7 bases. This CDR3 region has 17 residues. V lost 7 bases and J lost 4; bases outside the gene matches: 18. The germline V gene encodes CDR1 MGHRA and CDR2 YSYEKL. The CDR3 reads CASTQAGGPGSGTEAFF. Here the CDR3 DNA reads TGCGCCAGCACCCAGGCAGGGGGGCCTGGGTCCGGCACTGAAGCTTTCTTT.

The chain carries TRBV13 and TRBJ2-2; 7 bases are shared with TRBD2. CDR1 is PRHDT and CDR2 is FYEKMQ in the germline V gene (reference sequence). The CDR3 sequence is 16 residues long. V trimming: 1 base; J trimming: 4 bases; junction bases outside the gene matches: 6. The CDR3 DNA is TGTGCCAGCAGCTTAGAGAGCGGGATCATCACCGGGGAGCTGTTTTTT. As protein: CASSLESGIITGELFF.

CDR3 bases: TGTGCCAGCAGCTTAACGCGGGACTCCTACGAGCAGTACTTC. Its protein is CASSLTRDSYEQYF. This chain connects TRBV13 to TRBJ2-7, with TRBD2 as a possible D gene (6 bases). Trimming shortened V by 2 bases and J by 0 bases, and 8 bases separated the two germline ends. Germline loops: CDR1 PRHDT, CDR2 FYEKMQ (reference sequence). This CDR3 region has 14 residues.

V and J are TRBV4-2 and TRBJ2-1; D is undetermined. Germline V gene data show CDR1 as LGHNA and CDR2 as YNFKEQ. CDR3 size: 17 residues. V lost 0 bases and J lost 5, with 17 bases in between. The CDR3 sequence is CASSQEVPERFDNEQFF. The CDR3 DNA reads TGTGCCAGCAGCCAAGAGGTGCCAGAACGTTTCGACAATGAGCAGTTCTTC.

This chain uses TRBV18 with TRBJ1-1; 8 nucleotides match TRBD1. This CDR3 has 15 amino acids. Germline assignment: CDR1 KGHSH and CDR2 LQKENI. Germline trimming cut 5 bases from V and 5 bases from J; bases unmatched to any gene: 10. The CDR3 here is CASSRTGISGTEAFF. The CDR3 bases are TGTGCCAGCTCAAGGACAGGGATCTCGGGAACTGAAGCTTTCTTT.

This clone appeared once. The gene calls are TRBV7-3 and TRBJ2-2, with D hard to call. The CDR3 has 14 amino acids. Germline-derived CDR1 and CDR2 are SGHTA and FQGTGA. Trimming removed 3 bases from V and 2 bases from J, with 7 bases in between. The CDR3 is CASSFSENTGELFF. Here the CDR3 DNA reads TGTGCCAGCAGCTTCTCAGAAAACACCGGGGAGCTGTTTTTT.

CDR3 bases: TGTGCCAGCAGCTTAATAGGGGCGGGAGGGCCCGAGAGTCAGTTCTTC. Its protein product is CASSLIGAGGPESQFF. The chain links TRBV7-3 to TRBJ2-1; the match to TRBD2 covers 9 bases. The trim removed 1 base at V and 13 bases at J, leaving 14 bases unmatched. Looked up from germline, CDR1 is SGHTA and CDR2 is FQGTGA. This CDR3 comprises 16 residues.

This chain joins TRBV29-1 and TRBJ2-7; 11 bases are shared with TRBD2. CDR1 SQVTM and CDR2 ANQGSEA come from the germline V gene. The CDR3 contains 14 residues. The trim removed 4 bases at V and 3 bases at J, leaving 5 bases unmatched. CDR3 protein: CSVGASGGSYEQYF. The CDR3, as DNA: TGCAGCGTTGGGGCTAGCGGGGGGAGCTACGAGCAGTACTTC.

This clone was picked up a small number of times. The chain uses TRBV21-1 and TRBJ2-6; TRBD2 reflects the table's D call only, with no check against the DNA. TRBV21-1 is flagged as a pseudogene. The CDR3 is 15 residues long. The CDR3 DNA reads as TGTGCCAGCAGCCCGCGGGGGGCTGGGGCCAACGTCCTGACTTTC. Its protein is CASSPRGAGANVLTF.

The chain employs TRBV19 and TRBJ2-2; no reliable D call. Trimming pared 7 bases from V and 3 bases from J, leaving 15 bases between. This CDR3 is 15 amino acids long. The germline V gene encodes CDR1 LNHDA and CDR2 SQIVND (reference sequence). The CDR3 nucleotides read TGTGCCAGTAAATCCCAACCAGAATACACCGGGGAGCTGTTTTTT. This sequence encodes CASKSQPEYTGELFF.

This clone has more than one count but fewer than ten. J is TRBJ2-7 and V is TRBV30; 8 bases are shared with TRBD2. V lost 3 bases and J lost 2; bases outside the gene matches: 3. The CDR3 sequence is 13 residues long. The V gene's germline CDR1 is GTSNPN and CDR2 SVGIG (reference sequence). The chain's CDR3 is CAWSSAGAYEQYF. CDR3 bases: TGTGCCTGGAGCTCAGCGGGAGCCTACGAGCAGTACTTC.

The chain couples TRBV18 to TRBJ1-2, with 7 bases aligning to TRBD1. The germline V gene has CDR1 KGHSH and CDR2 LQKENI. V shed 4 bases and J 6 bases; nucleotides not matched to a gene: 5. CDR3 size: 13 residues. The CDR3 DNA reads TGTGCCAGCTCACAGCGACAGGGAGATGGCTACACCTTC. Its translation: CASSQRQGDGYTF.

This sequence joins TRBV6-1 and TRBJ1-2, with 8 positions matching TRBD1. This CDR3 is 13 amino acids long. Germline loops: CDR1 MNHNS, CDR2 SASEGT. J was trimmed by 7 bases and V by 1 base; bases with no gene match: 2. CDR3 DNA: TGTGCCAGCAGTGAAGGGACAGGGCTTGGCTACACCTTC. Amino acid sequence: CASSEGTGLGYTF.

This sequence joins TRBV7-9 and TRBJ1-5; 7 bases agree with TRBD1. J was trimmed by 4 bases and V by 5 bases; bases with no gene match: 2. The germline CDR1 and CDR2 sequences are SEHNR and FQNEAQ (reference sequence). This CDR3 contains 13 residues. CDR3 in DNA: TGTGCCAGCAGCCTGGACAGGAATCAGCCCCAGCATTTT. Its protein is CASSLDRNQPQHF.